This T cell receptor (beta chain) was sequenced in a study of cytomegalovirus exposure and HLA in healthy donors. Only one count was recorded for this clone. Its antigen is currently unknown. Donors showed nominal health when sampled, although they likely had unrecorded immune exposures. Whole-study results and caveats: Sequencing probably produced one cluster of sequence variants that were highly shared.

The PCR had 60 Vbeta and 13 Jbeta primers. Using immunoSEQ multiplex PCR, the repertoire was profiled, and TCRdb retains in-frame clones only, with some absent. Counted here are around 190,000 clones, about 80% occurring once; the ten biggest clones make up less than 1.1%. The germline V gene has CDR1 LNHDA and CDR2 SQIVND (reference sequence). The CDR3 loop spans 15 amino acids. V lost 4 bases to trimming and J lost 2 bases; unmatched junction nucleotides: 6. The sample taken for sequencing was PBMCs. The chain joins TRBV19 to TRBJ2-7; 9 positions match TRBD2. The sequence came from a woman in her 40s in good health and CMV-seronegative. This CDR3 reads CASSKGLAGTYEQYF. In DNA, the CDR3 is TGTGCCAGTAGTAAGGGTCTAGCGGGAACCTACGAGCAGTACTTC.